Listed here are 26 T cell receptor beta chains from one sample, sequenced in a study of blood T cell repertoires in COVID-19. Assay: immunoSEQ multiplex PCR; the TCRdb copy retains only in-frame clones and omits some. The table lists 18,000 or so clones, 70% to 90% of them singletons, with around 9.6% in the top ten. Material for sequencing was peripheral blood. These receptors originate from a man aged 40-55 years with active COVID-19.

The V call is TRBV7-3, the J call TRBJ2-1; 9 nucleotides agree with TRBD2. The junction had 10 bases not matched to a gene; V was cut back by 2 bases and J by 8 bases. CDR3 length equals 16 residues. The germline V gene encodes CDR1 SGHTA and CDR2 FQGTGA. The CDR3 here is CASSLQGSGSWDEQFF. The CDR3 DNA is TGTGCCAGCAGCTTACAGGGTAGCGGGAGTTGGGATGAGCAGTTCTTC.

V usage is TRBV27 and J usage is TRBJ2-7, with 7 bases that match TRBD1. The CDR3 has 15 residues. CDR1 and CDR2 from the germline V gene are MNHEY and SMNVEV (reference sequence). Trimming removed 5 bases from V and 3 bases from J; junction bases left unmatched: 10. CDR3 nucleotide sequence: TGTGCCAGCAGTCTAGATCCGGGACAGAGCTACGAGCAGTACTTC. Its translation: CASSLDPGQSYEQYF.

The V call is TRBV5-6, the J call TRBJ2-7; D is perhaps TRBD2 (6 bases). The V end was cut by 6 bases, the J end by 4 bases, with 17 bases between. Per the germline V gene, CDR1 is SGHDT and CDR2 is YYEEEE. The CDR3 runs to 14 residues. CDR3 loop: CASTPWGSGYEQYF. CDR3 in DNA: TGTGCCAGCACCCCGTGGGGTAGCGGATACGAGCAGTACTTC.

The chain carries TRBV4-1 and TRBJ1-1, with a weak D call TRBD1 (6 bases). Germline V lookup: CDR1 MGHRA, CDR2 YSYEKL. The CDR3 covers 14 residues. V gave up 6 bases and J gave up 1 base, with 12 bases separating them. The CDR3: CASRGTLKNTEAFF. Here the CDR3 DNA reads TGCGCCAGCAGGGGGACACTGAAGAACACTGAAGCTTTCTTT.

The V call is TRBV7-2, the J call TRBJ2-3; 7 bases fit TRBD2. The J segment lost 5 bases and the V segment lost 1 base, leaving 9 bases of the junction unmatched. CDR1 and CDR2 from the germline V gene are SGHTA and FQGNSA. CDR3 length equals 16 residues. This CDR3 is CASSLVVGGVGDTQYF. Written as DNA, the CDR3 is TGTGCCAGCAGCTTAGTTGTGGGAGGGGTTGGAGATACGCAGTATTTT.

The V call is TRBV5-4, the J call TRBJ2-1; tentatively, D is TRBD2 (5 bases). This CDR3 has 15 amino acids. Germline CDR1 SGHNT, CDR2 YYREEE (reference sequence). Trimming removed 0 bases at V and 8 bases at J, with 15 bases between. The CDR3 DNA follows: TGTGCCAGCAGCTTGGGTTCGGGGAGTGGATATGAGCAGTTCTTC. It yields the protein CASSLGSGSGYEQFF. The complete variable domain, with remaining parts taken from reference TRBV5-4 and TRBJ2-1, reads ETGVTQSPTHLIKTRGQQVTLRCSSQSGHNTVSWYQQALGQGPQFIFQYYREEENGRGNFPPRFSGLQFPNYSSELNVNALELDDSALYLCASSLGSGSGYEQFFGPGTRLTVL.

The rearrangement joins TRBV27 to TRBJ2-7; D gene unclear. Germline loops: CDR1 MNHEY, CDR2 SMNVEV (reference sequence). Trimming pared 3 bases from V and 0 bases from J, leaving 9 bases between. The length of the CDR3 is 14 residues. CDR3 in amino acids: CASSFRLSSYEQYF. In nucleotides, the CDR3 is TGTGCCAGCAGTTTTCGGTTAAGCTCCTACGAGCAGTACTTC.

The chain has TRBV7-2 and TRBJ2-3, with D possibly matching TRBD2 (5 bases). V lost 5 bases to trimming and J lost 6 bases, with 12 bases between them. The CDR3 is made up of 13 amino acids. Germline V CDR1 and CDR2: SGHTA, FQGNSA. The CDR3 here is CASSPTRGDTQYF. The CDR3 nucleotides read TGTGCCAGCAGCCCGACCCGAGGGGATACGCAGTATTTT. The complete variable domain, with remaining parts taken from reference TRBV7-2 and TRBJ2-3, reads GAGVSQSPSNKVTEKGKDVELRCDPISGHTALYWYRQSLGQGLEFLIYFQGNSAPDKSGLPSDRFSAERTGGSVSTLTIQRTQQEDSAVYLCASSPTRGDTQYFGPGTRLTVL.

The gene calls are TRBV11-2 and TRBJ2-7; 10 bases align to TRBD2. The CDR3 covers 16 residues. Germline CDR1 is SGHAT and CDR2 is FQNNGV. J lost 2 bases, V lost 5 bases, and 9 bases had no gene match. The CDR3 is CASSPYSGRLTYEQYF. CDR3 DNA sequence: TGTGCCAGCAGCCCGTATAGCGGGAGGCTCACCTACGAGCAGTACTTC.

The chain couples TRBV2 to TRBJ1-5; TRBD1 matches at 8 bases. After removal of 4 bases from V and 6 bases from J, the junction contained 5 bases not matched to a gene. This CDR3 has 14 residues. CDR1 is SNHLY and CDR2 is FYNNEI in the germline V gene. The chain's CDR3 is CASSGQGAGQPQHF. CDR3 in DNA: TGTGCCAGCAGTGGTCAGGGGGCGGGTCAGCCCCAGCATTTT. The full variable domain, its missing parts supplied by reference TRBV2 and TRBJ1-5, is EPEVTQTPSHQVTQMGQEVILRCVPISNHLYFYWYRQILGQKVEFLVSFYNNEISEKSEIFDDQFSVERPDGSNFTLKIRSTKLEDSAMYFCASSGQGAGQPQHFGDGTRLSIL.

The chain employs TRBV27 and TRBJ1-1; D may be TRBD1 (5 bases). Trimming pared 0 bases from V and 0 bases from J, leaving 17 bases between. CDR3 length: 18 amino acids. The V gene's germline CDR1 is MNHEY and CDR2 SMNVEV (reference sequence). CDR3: CASSLSGLLGPLNTEAFF. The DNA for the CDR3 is TGTGCCAGCAGTTTATCGGGACTTCTCGGGCCCCTGAACACTGAAGCTTTCTTT.

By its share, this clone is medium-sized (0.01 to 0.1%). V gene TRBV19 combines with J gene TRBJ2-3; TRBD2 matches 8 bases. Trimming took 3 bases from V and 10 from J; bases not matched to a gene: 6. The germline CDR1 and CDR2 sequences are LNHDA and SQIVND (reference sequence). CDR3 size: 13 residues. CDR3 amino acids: CASSISPGGPQYF. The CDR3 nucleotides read TGTGCCAGTAGTATTTCCCCGGGAGGGCCGCAGTATTTT. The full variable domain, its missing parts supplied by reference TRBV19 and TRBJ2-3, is DGGITQSPKYLFRKEGQNVTLSCEQNLNHDAMYWYRQDPGQGLRLIYYSQIVNDFQKGDIAEGYSVSREKKESFPLTVTSAQKNPTAFYLCASSISPGGPQYFGPGTRLTVL.

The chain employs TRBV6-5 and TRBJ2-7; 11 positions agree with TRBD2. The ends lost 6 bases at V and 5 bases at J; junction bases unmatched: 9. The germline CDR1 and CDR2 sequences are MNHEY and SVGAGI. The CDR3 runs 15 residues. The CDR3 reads CASRDRLAGLHEQYF. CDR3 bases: TGTGCCAGCAGGGATAGACTAGCGGGACTCCACGAGCAGTACTTC.

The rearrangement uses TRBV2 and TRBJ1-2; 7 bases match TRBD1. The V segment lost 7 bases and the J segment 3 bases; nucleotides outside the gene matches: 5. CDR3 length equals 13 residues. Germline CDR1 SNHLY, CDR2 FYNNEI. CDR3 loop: CASNRDRDYGYTF. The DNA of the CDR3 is TGTGCCAGCAACCGGGACAGAGACTATGGCTACACCTTC. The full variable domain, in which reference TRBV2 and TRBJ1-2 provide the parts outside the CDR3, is EPEVTQTPSHQVTQMGQEVILRCVPISNHLYFYWYRQILGQKVEFLVSFYNNEISEKSEIFDDQFSVERPDGSNFTLKIRSTKLEDSAMYFCASNRDRDYGYTFGSGTRLTVV.

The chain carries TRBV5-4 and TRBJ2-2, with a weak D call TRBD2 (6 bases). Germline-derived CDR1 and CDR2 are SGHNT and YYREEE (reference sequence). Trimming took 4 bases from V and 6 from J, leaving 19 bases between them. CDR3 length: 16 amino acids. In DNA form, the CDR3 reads TGTGCCAGCAGCCGATTCGGAGGGAAGGGCGCCGGGGAGCTGTTTTTT. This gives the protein CASSRFGGKGAGELFF.

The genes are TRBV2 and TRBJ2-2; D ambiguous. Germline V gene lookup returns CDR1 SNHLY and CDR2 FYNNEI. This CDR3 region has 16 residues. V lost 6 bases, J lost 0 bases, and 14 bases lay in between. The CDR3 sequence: CASRDDKITNTGELFF. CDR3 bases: TGTGCCAGCAGGGATGACAAGATCACGAACACCGGGGAGCTGTTTTTT.

The CDR3 reads CASSLAQGAVGETQYF. CDR3 coding DNA: TGCGCCAGCAGCTTGGCCCAGGGGGCTGTTGGAGAGACCCAGTACTTC. This chain joins TRBV5-1 and TRBJ2-5; 8 bases match TRBD1. This CDR3 has 16 residues. The germline V gene has CDR1 SGHRS and CDR2 YFSETQ. Unmatched junction bases numbered 8, after V lost 0 bases and J lost 4 bases.

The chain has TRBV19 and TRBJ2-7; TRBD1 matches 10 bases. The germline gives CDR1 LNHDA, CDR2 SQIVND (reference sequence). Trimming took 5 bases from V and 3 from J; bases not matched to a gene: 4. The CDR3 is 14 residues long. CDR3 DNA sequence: TGTGCCAGTAGTTCGGGACAGGGGAACTACGAGCAGTACTTC. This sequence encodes CASSSGQGNYEQYF.

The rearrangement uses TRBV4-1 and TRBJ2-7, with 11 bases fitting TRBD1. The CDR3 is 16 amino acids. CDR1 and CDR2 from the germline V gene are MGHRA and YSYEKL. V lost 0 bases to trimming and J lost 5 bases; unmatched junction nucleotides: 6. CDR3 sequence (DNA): TGCGCCAGCAGCCAAGATCTGGGGACAGGGGGACACGAGCAGTACTTC. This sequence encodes CASSQDLGTGGHEQYF.

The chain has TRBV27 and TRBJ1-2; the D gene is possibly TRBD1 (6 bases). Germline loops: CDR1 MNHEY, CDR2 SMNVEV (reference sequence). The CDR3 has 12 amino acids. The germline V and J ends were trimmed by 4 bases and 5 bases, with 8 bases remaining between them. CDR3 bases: TGTGCCAGCAGTTCCCAGGGGTATGGCTACACCTTC. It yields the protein CASSSQGYGYTF.

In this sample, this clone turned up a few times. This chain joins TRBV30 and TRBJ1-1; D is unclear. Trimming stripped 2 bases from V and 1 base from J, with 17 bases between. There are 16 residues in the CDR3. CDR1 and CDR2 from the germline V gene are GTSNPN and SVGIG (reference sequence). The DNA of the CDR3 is TGTGCCTGGAGTCCTCCCCCCTCGACTGGGAACACTGAAGCTTTCTTT. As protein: CAWSPPPSTGNTEAFF.

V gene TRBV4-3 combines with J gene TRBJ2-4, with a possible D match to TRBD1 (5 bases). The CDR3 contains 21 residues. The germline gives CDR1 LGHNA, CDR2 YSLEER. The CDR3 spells CGCQPSDDVRYSAPGKNIQYF. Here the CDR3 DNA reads TGCGGATGCCAGCCTAGTGATGATGTGCGTTACAGCGCACCAGGGAAAAACATTCAGTACTTC.

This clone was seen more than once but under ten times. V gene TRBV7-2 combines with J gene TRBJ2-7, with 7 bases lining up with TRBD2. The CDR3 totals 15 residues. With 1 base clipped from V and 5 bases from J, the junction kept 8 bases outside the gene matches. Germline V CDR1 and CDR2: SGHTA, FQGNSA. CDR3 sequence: CASSLGAGSNNEQYF. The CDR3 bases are TGTGCCAGCAGCTTAGGAGCGGGAAGTAACAACGAGCAGTACTTC.

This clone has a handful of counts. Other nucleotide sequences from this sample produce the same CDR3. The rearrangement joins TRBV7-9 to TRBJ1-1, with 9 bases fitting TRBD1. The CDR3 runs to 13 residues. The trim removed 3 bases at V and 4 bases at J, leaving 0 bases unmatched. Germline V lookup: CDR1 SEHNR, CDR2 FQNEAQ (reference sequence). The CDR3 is CASSLDRGTEAFF. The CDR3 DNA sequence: TGTGCCAGCAGCTTGGACAGGGGCACTGAAGCTTTCTTT.

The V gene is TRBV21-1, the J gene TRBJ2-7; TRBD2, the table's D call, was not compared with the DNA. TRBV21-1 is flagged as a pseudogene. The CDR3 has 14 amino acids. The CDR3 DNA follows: TGTGCCAGCAGCAAACGTTATTCCTCCTACGAGCAGTACTTC. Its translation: CASSKRYSSYEQYF.

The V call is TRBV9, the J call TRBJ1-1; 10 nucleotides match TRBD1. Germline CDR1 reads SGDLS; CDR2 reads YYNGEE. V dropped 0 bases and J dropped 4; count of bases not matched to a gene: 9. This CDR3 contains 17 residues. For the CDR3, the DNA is TGTGCCAGCAGCGTAGAGGCTTTGAGGGACAGGGGCACTGAAGCTTTCTTT. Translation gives CASSVEALRDRGTEAFF. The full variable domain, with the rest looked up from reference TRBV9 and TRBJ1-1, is DSGVTQTPKHLITATGQRVTLRCSPRSGDLSVYWYQQSLDQGLQFLIQYYNGEERAKGNILERFSAQQFPDLHSELNLSSLELGDSALYFCASSVEALRDRGTEAFFGQGTRLTVV.